The entry that follows covers one TCR beta chain sequence. The antigen is undetermined. One base away lies a much larger clone, so this may be a sequencing read error. These data come from a study of shared clonotypes between healthy human individuals. The V gene's germline CDR1 is MGHRA and CDR2 YSYEKL. This CDR3 contains 15 residues. The data were produced by immunoSEQ multiplex PCR, yet TCRdb's version contains in-frame clones alone and is incomplete. In the table there are about 450,000 clones, 70% to 80% of which are singletons. Study findings and constraints: Since donors were few, the genetic and exposure-history diversity represented was limited.

There were no recent acute infections or vaccinations among the donors, who were healthy HIV-negative adults. Sequencing was performed on PBMCs. This chain links TRBV4-1 with TRBJ1-1, with D perhaps matching TRBD1 (5 bases). The sequence was collected from a woman in her 40s in good health. Some clones in this sample may be carry-over from other donors' samples. The CDR3 nucleotides read TGCGTCAGCAGCCTGGGTGGCTGGGGGGACACTGAAGCTTTCTTT. The encoded protein is CVSSLGGWGDTEAFF.